This T cell receptor (beta chain) derives from a study of monozygotic twins with inflammatory bowel disease. The CDR3 totals 14 residues. CDR1 LGHDT and CDR2 YNNKEL come from the germline V gene (reference sequence). TCRdb reprocessed the 5' RACE reads and stores each CDR3 protein as one record, lacking DNA. The sample holds roughly 300,000 distinct CDR3 sequences. This sequence joins TRBV3-1 and TRBJ2-3. Material for sequencing was blood. The clonotype was recovered from a human donor with ulcerative colitis or Crohn's disease, or a healthy co-twin of an affected twin (not recorded which). The CDR3 loop is CASSQAVATDTQYF.